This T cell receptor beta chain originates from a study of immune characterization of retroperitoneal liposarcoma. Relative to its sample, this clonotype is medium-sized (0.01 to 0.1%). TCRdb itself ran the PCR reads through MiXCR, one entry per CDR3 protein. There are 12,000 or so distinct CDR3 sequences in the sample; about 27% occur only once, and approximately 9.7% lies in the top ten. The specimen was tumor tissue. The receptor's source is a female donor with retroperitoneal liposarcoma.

In DNA form, the CDR3 reads TGTGCCAGCAGCCCCCTCGACAGGGGCGAGCAGTTCTTC. Its protein is CASSPLDRGEQFF. The chain combines TRBV6-1 with TRBJ2-1; 8 nucleotides match TRBD1. The germline CDR1 and CDR2 sequences are MNHNS and SASEGT. The CDR3 extends over 13 amino acids. The V and J ends lost 6 bases and 10 bases, in that order; junction bases with no gene match: 8.